The rows below give T cell receptor beta chains drawn from one sample of a study of blood T cell repertoires in COVID-19. Clones were sequenced by immunoSEQ multiplex PCR, and TCRdb holds only the in-frame ones, with some missing. The sample has about 120,000 clones; around nine tenths are singletons. The sample taken for sequencing was peripheral blood. These receptors all come from a man aged 60 to 75 with COVID-19, enrolled during active disease. Each CDR3 is given with its conserved first and last residue. The order of the fields is J gene, clone size, D gene, V gene, CDR3 DNA, CDR3 protein. A D gene is named only where the DNA matches it firmly. A clone size is listed for some rows: how often the clone was seen (once, few, many), or a class if it is expanded.

>TRBJ2-7|NA|TRBD2|TRBV25-1
TGTGCCAGCAGTACTAGCGGGGCCTACGAGCAGTACTTC
CASSTSGAYEQYF
>TRBJ1-1|NA|TRBD1|TRBV5-1
TGCGCCAGCAGCGCGACCGGGACAGGGAGGAGCACTGAAGCTTTCTTT
CASSATGTGRSTEAFF
>TRBJ1-2|NA|NA|TRBV5-6
TGTGCCAGCAGCGCGGCGCCTAACTATGGCTACACCTTC
CASSAAPNYGYTF
>TRBJ2-2|NA|TRBD1|TRBV10-1
TGCGCCAGCACCGGGACAGGGGGCCCCGGGGAGCTGTTTTTT
CASTGTGGPGELFF
>TRBJ1-5|once|NA|TRBV5-5
TGTGCCAGCAGCCGCCTAACAGAACCCAATCAGCCCCAGCATTTT
CASSRLTEPNQPQHF
>TRBJ2-3|NA|NA|TRBV12-1
TGTGCCAGCAGCTTTAAACTAGCGGCCCTCAGGGGTCATACGCAGTATTTT
CASSFKLAALRGHTQYF
>TRBJ1-4|NA|TRBD1|TRBV30
TGTGCCTGGAGTATGACAGGGTCTAATGAAAAACTGTTTTTT
CAWSMTGSNEKLFF
>TRBJ2-4|NA|NA|TRBV6-2/TRBV6-3
TGTGCCAGCAGTTACGGAGTTGCAGAACTAGCCAAAAACATTCAGTACTTC
CASSYGVAELAKNIQYF
>TRBJ2-1|NA|TRBD1|TRBV24-1
TGTGCCACCAGTGATTTGACGACAGGGGTCAATGAGCAGTTCTTC
CATSDLTTGVNEQFF
>TRBJ1-1|many|TRBD1|TRBV4-1
TGCGCCAGCAGCCCAACCGGGACAGGGTGGACTGAAGCTTTCTTT
CASSPTGTGWTEAFF
>TRBJ1-6|NA|TRBD1|TRBV27
TGTGCCAGCAGTCCCGGACAGGGAGGTTCTTCACCCCTCCACTTT
CASSPGQGGSSPLHF
>TRBJ1-6|NA|NA|TRBV3-1/TRBV3-2
TGTGCCAGCAGCCGAGGGACATCAGATTCACCCCTCCACTTT
CASSRGTSDSPLHF
>TRBJ1-2|NA|NA|TRBV18
TGTGCCAGCTCACCATCCTTCTATGGCTACACCTTC
CASSPSFYGYTF
>TRBJ2-7|NA|NA|TRBV27
TGTGCCAGCAGTTTACCAACAGGGCCCCTGAGCGAGCAGTACTTC
CASSLPTGPLSEQYF
>TRBJ1-5|NA|NA|TRBV6-4
TGTGCCAGCAAGCGTCAGCCCCAGCATTTT
CASKRQPQHF
>TRBJ2-7|NA|TRBD1|TRBV5-1
TGCGCCAGCAGCTTTACAGGGGACGAGCAGTACTTC
CASSFTGDEQYF
>TRBJ2-1|NA|NA|TRBV9
TGTGCCAGCAGCGTAGGGTCGGGAGTGTACAATGAGCAGTTCTTC
CASSVGSGVYNEQFF
>TRBJ1-1|NA|TRBD1|TRBV4-3
TGCGCCAGCAGCCCAACCTGGGACAGAGCCCTCATGAACACTGAAGCTTTCTTT
CASSPTWDRALMNTEAFF
>TRBJ2-7|NA|TRBD1|TRBV10-3
TGTGCCATCAGTGAGTCGAAAGGGGACAGGGGGCGCGGCGAGCAGTACTTC
CAISESKGDRGRGEQYF
>TRBJ2-3|NA|NA|TRBV21-1
TGTGCCAGCAGCAAAGGGGGAGAGAATACGCAGTATTTT
CASSKGGENTQYF
>TRBJ2-1|NA|TRBD1|TRBV11-2
TGTGCCAGCAGCGGAGACAGGGGCAATGAGCAGTTCTTC
CASSGDRGNEQFF
>TRBJ2-7|once|TRBD2|TRBV7-6
TGTGCCAGCAGCCCCCGCCTAGCGGTCTCCTACGAGCAGTACTTC
CASSPRLAVSYEQYF
>TRBJ1-4|NA|NA|TRBV10-1
TGCGCCAGCAGTGCCAGCTTGGGAGGGGGAGAAAAACTGTTTTTT
CASSASLGGGEKLFF
>TRBJ1-1|once|NA|TRBV5-8
TGTGCCAGCAGCTTGGAAGGGGGTAACACTGAAGCTTTCTTT
CASSLEGGNTEAFF
>TRBJ2-1|NA|NA|TRBV6-5
TGTGCCAGCAGCCCCACTACTCTCTCCTACAATGAGCAGTTCTTC
CASSPTTLSYNEQFF